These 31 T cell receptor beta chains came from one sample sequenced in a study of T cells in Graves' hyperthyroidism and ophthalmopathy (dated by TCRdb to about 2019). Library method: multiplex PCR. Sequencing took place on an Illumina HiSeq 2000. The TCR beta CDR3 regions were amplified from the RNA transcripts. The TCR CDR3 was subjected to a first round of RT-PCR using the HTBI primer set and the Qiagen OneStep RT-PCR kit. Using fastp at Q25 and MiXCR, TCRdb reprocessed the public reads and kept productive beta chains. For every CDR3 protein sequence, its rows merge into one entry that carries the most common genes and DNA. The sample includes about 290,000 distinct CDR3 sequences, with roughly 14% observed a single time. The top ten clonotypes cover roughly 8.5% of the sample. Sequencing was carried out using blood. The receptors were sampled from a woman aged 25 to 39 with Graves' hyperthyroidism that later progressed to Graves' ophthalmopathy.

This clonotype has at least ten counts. CDR3 bases: TGTGCCAGCAGGACAGGGGAGAGCTATGGCTACACCTTC. This codes for CASRTGESYGYTF. The V and J genes are TRBV28 and TRBJ1-2; 8 nucleotides line up with TRBD1. V lost 6 bases and J lost 4; bases outside the gene matches: 4. Germline assignment: CDR1 MDHEN and CDR2 SYDVKM. The CDR3 extends over 13 amino acids.

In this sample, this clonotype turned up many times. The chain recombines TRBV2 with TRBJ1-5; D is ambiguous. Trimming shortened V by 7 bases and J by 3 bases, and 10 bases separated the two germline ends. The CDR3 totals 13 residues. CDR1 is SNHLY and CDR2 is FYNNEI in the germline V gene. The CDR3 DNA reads TGTGCCAGCACTTTCACAGACAATCAGCCCCAGCATTTT. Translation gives CASTFTDNQPQHF.

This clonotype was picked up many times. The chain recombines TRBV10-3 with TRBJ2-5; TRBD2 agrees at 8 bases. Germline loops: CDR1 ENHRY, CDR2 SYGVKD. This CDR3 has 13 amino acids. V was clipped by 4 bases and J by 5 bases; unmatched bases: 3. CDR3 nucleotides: TGTGCCATCAGTGGGACGGGAGGGGAGACCCAGTACTTC. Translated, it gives CAISGTGGETQYF.

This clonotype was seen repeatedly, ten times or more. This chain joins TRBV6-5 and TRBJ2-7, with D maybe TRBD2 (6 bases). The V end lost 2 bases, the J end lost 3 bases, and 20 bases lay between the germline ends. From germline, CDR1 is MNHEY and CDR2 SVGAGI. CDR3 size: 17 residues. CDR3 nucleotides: TGTGCCAGCAGTTACCAGGGTTTTGGGGAGGCTCTCTACGAGCAGTACTTC. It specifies CASSYQGFGEALYEQYF.

This CDR3 reads CASSLSETGGRETQYF. The DNA of the CDR3 is TGTGCCAGCAGCTTGTCTGAGACAGGGGGCAGGGAGACCCAGTACTTC. The chain carries TRBV11-2 and TRBJ2-5; 10 bases are shared with TRBD1. The CDR3 length is 16 residues. The germline V gene has CDR1 SGHAT and CDR2 FQNNGV. V trimming: 3 bases; J trimming: 5 bases; junction bases outside the gene matches: 9.

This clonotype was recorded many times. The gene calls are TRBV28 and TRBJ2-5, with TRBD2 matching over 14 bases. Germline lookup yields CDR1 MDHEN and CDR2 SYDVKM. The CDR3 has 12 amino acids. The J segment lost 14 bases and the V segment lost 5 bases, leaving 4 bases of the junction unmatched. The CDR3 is CASSLGTSGGYF. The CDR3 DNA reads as TGTGCCAGCAGTCTCGGGACTAGCGGGGGCTACTTC.

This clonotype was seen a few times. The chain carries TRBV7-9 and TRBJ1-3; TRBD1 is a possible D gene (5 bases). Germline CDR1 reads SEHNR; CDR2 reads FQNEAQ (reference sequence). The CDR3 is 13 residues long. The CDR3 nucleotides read TGTGCGGGACGGCAGGGCTCCGGAAACACCATATATTTT. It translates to CAGRQGSGNTIYF.

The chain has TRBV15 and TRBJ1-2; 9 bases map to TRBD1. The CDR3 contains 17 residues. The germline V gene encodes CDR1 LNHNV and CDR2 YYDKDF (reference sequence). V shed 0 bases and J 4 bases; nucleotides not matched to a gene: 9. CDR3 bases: TGTGCCACCAGCAGAGATTTTGGGACAGGGTTGTCCTATGGCTACACCTTC. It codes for CATSRDFGTGLSYGYTF.

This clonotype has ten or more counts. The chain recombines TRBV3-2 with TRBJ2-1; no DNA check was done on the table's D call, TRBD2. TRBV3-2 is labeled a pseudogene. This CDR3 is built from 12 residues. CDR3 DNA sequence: TGTGCCAGCAGCCAAGGGGAGTATGAGCAGTTCTTC. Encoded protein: CASSQGEYEQFF.

The CDR3: CASSLNSGRVTGELFF. The CDR3 DNA reads as TGTGCCAGCAGCTTAAATAGCGGGAGGGTCACCGGGGAGCTGTTTTTT. The V and J genes are TRBV7-3 and TRBJ2-2, with 11 bases that match TRBD2. The CDR3 runs to 16 residues. Losses at the gene ends were 1 base for V and 4 bases for J; bases not matched to a gene: 2. The germline gives CDR1 SGHTA, CDR2 FQGTGA.

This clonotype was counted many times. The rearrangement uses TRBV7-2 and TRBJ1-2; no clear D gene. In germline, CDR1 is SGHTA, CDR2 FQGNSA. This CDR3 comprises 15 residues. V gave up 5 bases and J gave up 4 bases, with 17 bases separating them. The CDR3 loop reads CASSLPASRAYGYTF. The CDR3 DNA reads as TGTGCCAGCAGCCTACCCGCAAGCCGGGCCTATGGCTACACCTTC.

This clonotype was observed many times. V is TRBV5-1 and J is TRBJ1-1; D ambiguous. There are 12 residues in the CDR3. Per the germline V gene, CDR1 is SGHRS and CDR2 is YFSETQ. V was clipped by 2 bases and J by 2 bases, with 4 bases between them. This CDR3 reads CASSLNNTEAFF. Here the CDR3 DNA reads TGCGCCAGCAGCTTAAATAACACTGAAGCTTTCTTT.

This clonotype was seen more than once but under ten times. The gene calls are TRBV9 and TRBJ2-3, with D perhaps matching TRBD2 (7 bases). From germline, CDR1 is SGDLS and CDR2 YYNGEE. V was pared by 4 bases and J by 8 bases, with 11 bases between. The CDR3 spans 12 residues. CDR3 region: CASSWEGGTQYF. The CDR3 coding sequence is TGTGCCAGCAGCTGGGAGGGGGGTACGCAGTATTTT.

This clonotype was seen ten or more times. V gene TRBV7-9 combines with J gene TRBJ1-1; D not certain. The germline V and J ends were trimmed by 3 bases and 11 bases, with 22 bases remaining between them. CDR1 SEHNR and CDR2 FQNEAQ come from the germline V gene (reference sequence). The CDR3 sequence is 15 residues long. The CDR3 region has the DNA TGTGCCAGCAGCTTTTTTCAGGCGGACTCAGGTGGGGCTTTCTTT. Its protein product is CASSFFQADSGGAFF.

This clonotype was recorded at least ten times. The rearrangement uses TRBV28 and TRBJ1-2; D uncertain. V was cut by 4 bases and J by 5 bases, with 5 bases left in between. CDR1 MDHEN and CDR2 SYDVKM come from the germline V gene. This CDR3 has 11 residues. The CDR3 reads CASSSTYGYTF. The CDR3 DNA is TGTGCCAGCAGTTCTACTTATGGCTACACCTTC.

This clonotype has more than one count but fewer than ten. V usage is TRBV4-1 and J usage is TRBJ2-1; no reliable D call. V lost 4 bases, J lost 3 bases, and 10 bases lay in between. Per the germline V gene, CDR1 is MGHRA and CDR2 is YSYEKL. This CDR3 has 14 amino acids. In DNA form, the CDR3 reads TGCGCCAGCAGCCCGTCTCTCCACTACAATGAGCAGTTCTTC. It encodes CASSPSLHYNEQFF.

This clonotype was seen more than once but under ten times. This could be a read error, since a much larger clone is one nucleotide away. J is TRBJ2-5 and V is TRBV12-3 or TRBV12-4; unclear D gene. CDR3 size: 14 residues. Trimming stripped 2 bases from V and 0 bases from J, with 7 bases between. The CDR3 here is CASSLLLDQETQYF. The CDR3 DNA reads TGTGCCAGCAGTTTATTGTTGGACCAAGAGACCCAGTACTTC.

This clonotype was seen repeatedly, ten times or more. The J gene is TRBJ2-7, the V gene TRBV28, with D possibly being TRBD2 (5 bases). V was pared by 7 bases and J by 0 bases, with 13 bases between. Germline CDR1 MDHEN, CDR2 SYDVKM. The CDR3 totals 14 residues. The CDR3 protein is CASKPPGNSYEQYF. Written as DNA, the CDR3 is TGTGCCAGCAAGCCCCCCGGGAACTCCTACGAGCAGTACTTC. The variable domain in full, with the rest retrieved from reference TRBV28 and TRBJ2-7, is DVKVTQSSRYLVKRTGEKVFLECVQDMDHENMFWYRQDPGLGLRLIYFSYDVKMKEKGDIPEGYSVSREKKERFSLILESASTNQTSMYLCASKPPGNSYEQYFGPGTRLTVT.

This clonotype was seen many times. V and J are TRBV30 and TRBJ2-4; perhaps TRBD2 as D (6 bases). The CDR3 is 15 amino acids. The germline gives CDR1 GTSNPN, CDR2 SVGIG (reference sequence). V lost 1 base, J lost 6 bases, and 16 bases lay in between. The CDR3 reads CAWSEAGTLVNIQYF. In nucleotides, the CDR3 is TGTGCCTGGAGTGAAGCCGGGACTCTTGTAAACATTCAGTACTTC.

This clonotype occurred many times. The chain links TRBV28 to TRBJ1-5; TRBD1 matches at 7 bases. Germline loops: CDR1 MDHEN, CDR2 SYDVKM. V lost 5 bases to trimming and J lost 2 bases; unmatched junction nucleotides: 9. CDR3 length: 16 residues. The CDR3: CASSARRGPGNQPQHF. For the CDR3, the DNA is TGTGCCAGCAGTGCACGGAGGGGGCCGGGCAATCAGCCCCAGCATTTT.

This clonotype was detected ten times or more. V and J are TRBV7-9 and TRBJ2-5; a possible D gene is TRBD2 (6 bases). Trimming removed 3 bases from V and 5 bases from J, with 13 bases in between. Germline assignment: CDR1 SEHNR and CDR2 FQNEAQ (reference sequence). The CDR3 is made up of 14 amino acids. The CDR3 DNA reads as TGTGCCAGCAGCTTTGGTAGCGGTTGGGAGACCCAGTACTTC. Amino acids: CASSFGSGWETQYF.

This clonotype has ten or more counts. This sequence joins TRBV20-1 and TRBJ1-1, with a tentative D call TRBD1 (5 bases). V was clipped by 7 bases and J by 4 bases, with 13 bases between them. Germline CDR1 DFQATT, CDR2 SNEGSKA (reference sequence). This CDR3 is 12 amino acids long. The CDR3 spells CSVPGRLTEAFF. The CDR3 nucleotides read TGCAGTGTTCCGGGACGTCTCACTGAAGCTTTCTTT.

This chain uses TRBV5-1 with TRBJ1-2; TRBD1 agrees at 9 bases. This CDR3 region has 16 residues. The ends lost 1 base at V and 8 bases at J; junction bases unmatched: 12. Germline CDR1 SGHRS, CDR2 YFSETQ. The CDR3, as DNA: TGCGCCAGCAGCTTGAGTGTGGGACAGGGTTTTGAAGGCTACACCTTC. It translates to CASSLSVGQGFEGYTF.

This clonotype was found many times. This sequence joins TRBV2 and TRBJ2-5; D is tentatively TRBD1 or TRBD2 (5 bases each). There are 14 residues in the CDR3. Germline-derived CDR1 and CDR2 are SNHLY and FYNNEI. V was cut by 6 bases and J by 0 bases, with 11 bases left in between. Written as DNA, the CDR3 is TGTGCCAGCAGGAGGGGTGGCTACCAAGAGACCCAGTACTTC. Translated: CASRRGGYQETQYF. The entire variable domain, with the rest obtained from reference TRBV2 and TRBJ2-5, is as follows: EPEVTQTPSHQVTQMGQEVILRCVPISNHLYFYWYRQILGQKVEFLVSFYNNEISEKSEIFDDQFSVERPDGSNFTLKIRSTKLEDSAMYFCASRRGGYQETQYFGPGTRLLVL.

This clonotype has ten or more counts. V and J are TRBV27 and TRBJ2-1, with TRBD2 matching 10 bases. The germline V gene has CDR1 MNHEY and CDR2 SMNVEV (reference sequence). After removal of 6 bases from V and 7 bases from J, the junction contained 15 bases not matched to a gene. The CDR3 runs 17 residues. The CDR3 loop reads CASSGRTSGHGLNEQFF. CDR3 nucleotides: TGTGCCAGCAGCGGTAGGACTAGCGGACACGGACTTAATGAGCAGTTCTTC.

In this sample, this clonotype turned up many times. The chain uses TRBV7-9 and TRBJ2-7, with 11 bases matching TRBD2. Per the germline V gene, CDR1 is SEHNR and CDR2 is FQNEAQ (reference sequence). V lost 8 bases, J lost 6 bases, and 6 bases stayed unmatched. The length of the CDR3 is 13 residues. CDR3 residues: CASGLAGGGEQYF. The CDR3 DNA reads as TGTGCCAGCGGTCTAGCGGGAGGAGGCGAGCAGTACTTC. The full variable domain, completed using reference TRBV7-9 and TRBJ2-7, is DTGVSQNPRHKITKRGQNVTFRCDPISEHNRLYWYRQTLGQGPEFLTYFQNEAQLEKSRLLSDRFSAERPKGSFSTLEIQRTEQGDSAMYLCASGLAGGGEQYFGPGTRLTVT.

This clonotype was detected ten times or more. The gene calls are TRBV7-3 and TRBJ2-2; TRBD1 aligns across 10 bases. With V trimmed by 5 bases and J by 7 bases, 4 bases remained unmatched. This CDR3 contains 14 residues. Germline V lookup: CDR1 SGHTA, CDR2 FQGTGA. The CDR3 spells CASSVTGGGGELFF. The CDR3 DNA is TGTGCCAGCAGCGTGACAGGGGGCGGCGGGGAGCTGTTTTTT.

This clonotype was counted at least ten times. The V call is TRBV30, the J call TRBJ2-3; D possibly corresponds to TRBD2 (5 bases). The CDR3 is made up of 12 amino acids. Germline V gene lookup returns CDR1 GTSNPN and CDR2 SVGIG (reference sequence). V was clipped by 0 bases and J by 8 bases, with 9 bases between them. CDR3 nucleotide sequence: TGTGCCTGGAGTGTAAACGGGGTTACGCAGTATTTT. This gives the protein CAWSVNGVTQYF.

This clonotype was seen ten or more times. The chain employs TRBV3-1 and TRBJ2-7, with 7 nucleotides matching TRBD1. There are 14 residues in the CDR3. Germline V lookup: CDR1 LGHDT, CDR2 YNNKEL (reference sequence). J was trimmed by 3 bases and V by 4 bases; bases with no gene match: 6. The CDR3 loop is CASSPRDRHYEQYF. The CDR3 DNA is TGTGCCAGCAGCCCCCGGGACAGACACTACGAGCAGTACTTC.

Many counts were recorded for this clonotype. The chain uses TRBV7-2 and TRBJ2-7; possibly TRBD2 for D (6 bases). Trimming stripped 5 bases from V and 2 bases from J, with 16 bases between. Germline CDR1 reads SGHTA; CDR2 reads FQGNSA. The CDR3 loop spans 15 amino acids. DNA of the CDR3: TGTGCCAGCAGCCCGAACATAGCGGAAGCCTACGAGCAGTACTTC. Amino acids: CASSPNIAEAYEQYF.

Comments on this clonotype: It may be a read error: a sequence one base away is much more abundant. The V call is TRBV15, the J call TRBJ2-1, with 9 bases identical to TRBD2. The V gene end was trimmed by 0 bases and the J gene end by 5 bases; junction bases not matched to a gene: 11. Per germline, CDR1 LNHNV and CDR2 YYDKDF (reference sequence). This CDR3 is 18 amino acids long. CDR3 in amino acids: CATSRDAASGTIHNEQFF. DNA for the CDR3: TGTGCCACCAGCAGAGATGCCGCTAGCGGGACCATTCACAATGAGCAGTTCTTC.